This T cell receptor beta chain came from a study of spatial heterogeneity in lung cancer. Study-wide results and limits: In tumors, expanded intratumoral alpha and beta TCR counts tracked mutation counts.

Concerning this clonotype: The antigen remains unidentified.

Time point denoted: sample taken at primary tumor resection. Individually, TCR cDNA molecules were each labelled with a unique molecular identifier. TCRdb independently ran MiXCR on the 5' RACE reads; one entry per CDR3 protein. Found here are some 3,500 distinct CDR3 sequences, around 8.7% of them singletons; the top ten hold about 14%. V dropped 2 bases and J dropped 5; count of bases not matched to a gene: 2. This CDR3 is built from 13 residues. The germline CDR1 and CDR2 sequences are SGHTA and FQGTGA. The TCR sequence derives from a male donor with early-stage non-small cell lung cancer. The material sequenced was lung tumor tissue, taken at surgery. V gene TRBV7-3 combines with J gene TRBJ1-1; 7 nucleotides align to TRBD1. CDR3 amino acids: CASSLEQGTEAFF. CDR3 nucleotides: TGTGCCAGCAGCTTAGAACAGGGGACTGAAGCTTTCTTT.